The clone carrying this T cell receptor (beta chain) was observed a few times. Its matching antigen is unknown. Healthy individuals who donated bone marrow served as the donors. The sample originates from a study of cytomegalovirus exposure and HLA in healthy donors. The CDR3 extends over 16 amino acids. CDR1 is MGHRA and CDR2 is YSYEKL in the germline V gene. The V end was cut by 4 bases, the J end by 2 bases, with 17 bases between. Overall study results and limits: Cytomegalovirus-associated TCR beta chains were listed, numbering more than 150. The authors considered a cluster of highly shared sequence variants likely to be a sequencing artifact.

Amplification used 60 Vbeta primers and 13 Jbeta primers. Method: immunoSEQ multiplex PCR; TCRdb's copy keeps in-frame clones and lacks some. The profile covers approximately 110,000 clones, with around 80% appearing a single time and about 0.22% taken by the ten largest. The clonotype originates from a man aged 45-60 years in good health and CMV-seronegative. The V gene is TRBV4-1, the J gene TRBJ1-2; D gene uncertain. Sequenced: PBMCs. The CDR3 protein is CASSPARWEGNYGYTF. The CDR3 DNA reads as TGCGCCAGCAGCCCCGCTCGGTGGGAGGGCAACTATGGCTACACCTTC.